The 30 T cell receptor beta chains given below trace back to one sample, sequenced in a study of blood T cells in healthy people across ages (dated by TCRdb to 2015 to 2017). Library prep was done by 5' RACE. Sequenced using an Illumina HiSeq 2500. The second PCR ran for about 7 to 11 cycles and used a J-beta primer mix along with a sample-barcoded 5' primer. The public reads were quality trimmed at Q25 with fastp and then assembled into clones with MiXCR by TCRdb, keeping productive beta chains. Merged by CDR3 protein, the rows form single entries marked with the most common genes and DNA. A total of approximately 760,000 distinct CDR3 sequences appear in this sample, roughly 25% of them only once. The ten largest clones represent under 10% of the sample. These data also formed part of another study, on T cells of mothers and their children.

The sequenced material came from blood. These receptors came from a boy younger than 18 in good health.

This clonotype was found a few times. V usage is TRBV29-1 and J usage is TRBJ2-1; a possible D gene is TRBD2 (6 bases). There are 13 residues in the CDR3. Trimming pared 6 bases from V and 7 bases from J, leaving 16 bases between. Per the germline V gene, CDR1 is SQVTM and CDR2 is ANQGSEA. The CDR3 sequence: CSVTGGTLNEQFF. Here the CDR3 DNA reads TGCAGCGTCACTGGGGGGACTCTAAATGAGCAGTTCTTC.

The chain has TRBV12-3 or TRBV12-4 and TRBJ2-5; D tentatively fits TRBD1 or TRBD2 (6 bases each). Trimming took 6 bases from V and 2 from J, leaving 16 bases between them. The CDR3 extends over 15 amino acids. CDR3 in DNA: TGTGCCAGCAGCCCCCGGGGGCAAGGGCAAGAGACCCAGTACTTC. Protein sequence: CASSPRGQGQETQYF.

This clonotype was seen a few times. The chain is built from TRBV11-3 and TRBJ2-3; 7 bases align to TRBD1. CDR1 is SGHNT and CDR2 is YENEEA in the germline V gene. The CDR3 is 16 residues long. Unmatched junction bases numbered 7, after V lost 4 bases and J lost 0 bases. Written as DNA, the CDR3 is TGTGCCAGCAGCTCTCCCGGGACAGATAGCACAGATACGCAGTATTTT. It specifies CASSSPGTDSTDTQYF.

This clonotype was seen only a few times. The chain carries TRBV20-1 and TRBJ2-1; 11 bases line up with TRBD1. Germline V lookup: CDR1 DFQATT, CDR2 SNEGSKA (reference sequence). The trim removed 7 bases at V and 6 bases at J, leaving 8 bases unmatched. The CDR3 spans 14 residues. The CDR3 reads CSVHTGTGGNEQFF. CDR3 DNA sequence: TGCAGTGTCCACACCGGGACAGGGGGCAATGAGCAGTTCTTC.

The table lists this clonotype with a few counts. The CDR3 DNA reads as TGTGCCACCAGTGATTTTAGACTAGCGGGAGGGCCAGCATTCGCAGATACGCAGTATTTT. Translated, it gives CATSDFRLAGGPAFADTQYF. The genes are TRBV24-1 and TRBJ2-3, with 14 nucleotides matching TRBD2. The CDR3 runs to 20 residues. V was clipped by 1 base and J by 4 bases; unmatched bases: 12. Germline V gene lookup returns CDR1 KGHDR and CDR2 SFDVKD.

The rearrangement links TRBV20-1 to TRBJ1-1; D call uncertain. V dropped 6 bases and J dropped 6 bases, with 14 bases sitting between them. This CDR3 is 12 amino acids long. Looked up from germline, CDR1 is DFQATT and CDR2 is SNEGSKA (reference sequence). This chain's CDR3 is CSALKDRAEAFF. DNA for the CDR3: TGCAGTGCCCTAAAAGATCGGGCTGAAGCTTTCTTT.

The chain carries TRBV12-3 or TRBV12-4 and TRBJ1-4; D is undetermined. The CDR3 runs to 14 residues. V was shortened by 6 bases and J by 11 bases, with 19 bases between the two germline ends. The CDR3 sequence is CASSPGLEGPKLFF. The DNA for the CDR3 is TGTGCCAGCAGCCCTGGATTGGAAGGGCCGAAACTGTTTTTT.

The CDR3 DNA follows: TGTGCCAGCAGCCTGAGGGGGGCGGGTGGAAACACCATATATTTT. Its protein is CASSLRGAGGNTIYF. The chain combines TRBV7-8 with TRBJ1-3; D might be TRBD1 (6 bases). Germline V gene data show CDR1 as SGHVS and CDR2 as FQNEAQ. The CDR3 consists of 15 residues. V was trimmed by 5 bases and J by 3 bases, leaving 14 bases between them.

The genes are TRBV11-2 and TRBJ2-5; 9 bases line up with TRBD1. The germline CDR1 and CDR2 sequences are SGHAT and FQNNGV. This CDR3 has 14 residues. V lost 7 bases, J lost 4 bases, and 7 bases stayed unmatched. In DNA form, the CDR3 reads TGTGCCAGCAAACGGGACAGGGTTGGAGAGACCCAGTACTTC. Protein product: CASKRDRVGETQYF.

The chain joins TRBV29-1 to TRBJ2-3; no firm D call. The germline CDR1 and CDR2 sequences are SQVTM and ANQGSEA. Trimming pared 3 bases from V and 5 bases from J, leaving 9 bases between. The CDR3 is 12 residues long. CDR3 DNA: TGCAGCGTTGACTACGCCAAAGATACGCAGTATTTT. It specifies CSVDYAKDTQYF.

This clonotype was seen more than once but under ten times. The rearrangement links TRBV27 to TRBJ2-1; 8 nucleotides match TRBD1. Judging by the DNA end, TRBJ2-7 fits better; the J call may be wrong. The CDR3 runs 15 residues. CDR1 and CDR2 from the germline V gene are MNHEY and SMNVEV (reference sequence). Here the CDR3 reads CASSLGTGDSYEQYF. CDR3 sequence (DNA): TGTGCCAGCAGTTTAGGGACAGGCGACTCCTACGAGCAGTACTTC.

Only a few counts were recorded for this clonotype. The J gene is TRBJ2-5, the V gene TRBV29-1; the match to TRBD1 covers 9 bases. From germline, CDR1 is SQVTM and CDR2 ANQGSEA. V lost 5 bases to trimming and J lost 1 base; unmatched junction nucleotides: 11. The CDR3 spans 16 residues. CDR3 DNA: TGCAGCGTTCTAGGGGGGACAGGGCACATCCAAGAGACCCAGTACTTC. Translated, it gives CSVLGGTGHIQETQYF.

J is TRBJ2-7 and V is TRBV29-1, with D possibly being TRBD2 (5 bases). The V and J ends lost 4 bases and 5 bases respectively, with 21 bases between them. The CDR3 has 15 amino acids. Germline V gene lookup returns CDR1 SQVTM and CDR2 ANQGSEA. The CDR3 loop reads CSVGFRVAAGNEQYF. DNA for the CDR3: TGCAGCGTTGGTTTTAGGGTTGCGGCCGGGAACGAGCAGTACTTC.

J is TRBJ2-7 and V is TRBV28; TRBD1 aligns across 10 bases. Germline assignment: CDR1 MDHEN and CDR2 SYDVKM. Unmatched junction bases numbered 19, after V lost 4 bases and J lost 7 bases. The CDR3 totals 18 residues. The CDR3 spells CASSSGTGAKNTRGEQYF. The CDR3 nucleotides are TGTGCCAGCAGTTCCGGGACAGGGGCCAAGAATACGAGAGGGGAGCAGTACTTC.

There are a few counts of this clonotype. The chain has TRBV24-1 and TRBJ2-5; possibly TRBD1 or TRBD2 for D (6 bases each). CDR3 length: 12 residues. Trimming removed 0 bases from V and 11 bases from J, with 9 bases in between. From germline, CDR1 is KGHDR and CDR2 SFDVKD. Here the CDR3 reads CATSDLRGEQYF. The DNA for the CDR3 is TGTGCCACCAGTGATTTGAGGGGGGAGCAGTACTTC.

This clonotype was counted between two and nine times. V and J are TRBV7-3 and TRBJ2-5, with D uncertain. The end of the DNA fits TRBJ2-1 better, so the J call may be wrong. The germline V gene encodes CDR1 SGHTA and CDR2 FQGTGA. The CDR3 is made up of 13 amino acids. In DNA, the CDR3 is TGTGCCAGCAGCTTAGACCAAAACAATGAGCAGTTCTTC. This sequence encodes CASSLDQNNEQFF.

The J gene is TRBJ2-1, the V gene TRBV5-5; 8 bases fit TRBD2. The V gene end was trimmed by 7 bases and the J gene end by 5 bases; junction bases not matched to a gene: 5. The CDR3 spans 13 residues. Germline CDR1 is SGHKS and CDR2 is YYEKEE (reference sequence). CDR3 region: CASGISGNNEQFF. The CDR3 coding sequence is TGTGCCAGCGGGATTAGCGGGAACAATGAGCAGTTCTTC.

Ten or more counts support this clonotype. The chain recombines TRBV7-3 with TRBJ1-2, with 9 bases aligning to TRBD1. The ends lost 2 bases at V and 6 bases at J; junction bases unmatched: 1. CDR1 and CDR2 from the germline V gene are SGHTA and FQGTGA. There are 13 residues in the CDR3. CDR3 DNA: TGTGCCAGCAGCTTAGGGACAGGGCATGGCTACACCTTC. Protein: CASSLGTGHGYTF.

This chain joins TRBV6-5 and TRBJ2-5, with TRBD1 identical over 8 bases. With the DNA end fitting TRBJ2-1 better, the J assignment may be wrong. There are 13 residues in the CDR3. CDR1 and CDR2 from the germline V gene are MNHEY and SVGAGI. CDR3 nucleotides: TGTGCCAGTCAGACAGGGGTGGGCGATGAGCAGTTCTTC. It is translated as CASQTGVGDEQFF.

The chain uses TRBV20-1 and TRBJ2-3, with 9 bases lining up with TRBD1. J gave up 4 bases and V 5 bases, and 13 bases lay outside the gene matches. Germline V CDR1 and CDR2: DFQATT, SNEGSKA (reference sequence). The CDR3 runs 16 residues. As DNA, the CDR3 is TGCAGTGCTGACCCCCGAACAGGGGGCTTGGCAGATACGCAGTATTTT. Protein product: CSADPRTGGLADTQYF.

This chain connects TRBV5-1 to TRBJ2-1, with 8 bases lining up with TRBD2. V shed 2 bases and J 1 base; nucleotides not matched to a gene: 5. This CDR3 comprises 16 residues. Germline loops: CDR1 SGHRS, CDR2 YFSETQ. CDR3 sequence reads: CASSFGSGNSYNEQFF. CDR3 in DNA: TGCGCCAGCAGCTTTGGTAGCGGGAATTCCTACAATGAGCAGTTCTTC.

The DNA for the CDR3 is TGCAGCGCCAACCTTGTCCGGGGGGACAAAAACATTCAGTACTTC. Protein sequence: CSANLVRGDKNIQYF. The genes are TRBV29-1 and TRBJ2-4, with 7 bases lining up with TRBD2. Trimming took 7 bases from V and 3 from J; bases not matched to a gene: 12. There are 15 residues in the CDR3. Germline CDR1 reads SQVTM; CDR2 reads ANQGSEA.

This clonotype was counted a few times. This chain connects TRBV4-1 to TRBJ2-5; TRBD1 matches at 7 bases. The germline gives CDR1 MGHRA, CDR2 YSYEKL. V lost 2 bases to trimming and J lost 1 base; unmatched junction nucleotides: 7. The CDR3 has 16 amino acids. For the CDR3, the DNA is TGCGCCAGCAGCCAAAGTTCAAGGGGGCCCCAAGAGACCCAGTACTTC. The encoded protein is CASSQSSRGPQETQYF.

With respect to this clonotype: One end of the junction does not line up with germline, which may come from a read error. The V call is TRBV11-3, the J call TRBJ2-5; D gene uncertain. Germline CDR1 is SGHNT and CDR2 is YENEEA. The CDR3 consists of 16 residues. Here the CDR3 DNA reads TGTGCCAGCAGATCCCGTCGAGCGACGAGACAAGGGACCCAGTACTTC. It is translated as CASRSRRATRQGTQYF. The whole variable domain, remainder taken from reference TRBV11-3 and TRBJ2-5, is EAGVVQSPRYKIIEKKQPVAFWCNPISGHNTLYWYLQNLGQGPELLIRYENEEAVDDSQLPKDRFSAERLKGVDSTLKIQPAELGDSAVYLCASRSRRATRQGTQYFGPGTRLLVL.

In DNA, the CDR3 is TGTGCCAGCAGTGGACAGGTCGTCGTAGCTTTCTTT. Its translation is CASSGQVVVAFF. V is TRBV2 and J is TRBJ1-1; TRBD1 might be the D (6 bases). The CDR3 sequence is 12 residues long. V lost 4 bases and J 10 bases, leaving 13 bases between the germline ends. The germline gives CDR1 SNHLY, CDR2 FYNNEI.

There are a few counts of this clonotype. The chain couples TRBV12-3 or TRBV12-4 to TRBJ2-7; no clear D. V gave up 2 bases and J gave up 6 bases, with 5 bases separating them. The CDR3 loop spans 11 amino acids. The CDR3 here is CASSLSTEQYF. For the CDR3, the DNA is TGTGCCAGCAGTTTAAGTACCGAGCAGTACTTC.

This clonotype was observed a handful of times. This chain connects TRBV12-3 or TRBV12-4 to TRBJ2-1; D gene uncertain. The CDR3 has 15 amino acids. V was trimmed by 5 bases and J by 1 base, leaving 12 bases between them. CDR3 sequence reads: CASSPTRQSYNEQFF. The CDR3 DNA reads TGTGCCAGCAGTCCGACACGACAATCCTACAATGAGCAGTTCTTC.

This clonotype came up a few times. V is TRBV25-1 and J is TRBJ2-5, with D unresolved. The CDR3 is made up of 14 amino acids. V was cut by 0 bases and J by 2 bases, with 7 bases left in between. From germline, CDR1 is MGHDK and CDR2 SYGVNS. The CDR3 is CASSEYDKQETQYF. The DNA of the CDR3 is TGTGCCAGCAGTGAATACGACAAACAAGAGACCCAGTACTTC.

The V gene is TRBV20-1, the J gene TRBJ1-6, with 9 bases matching TRBD1. V was pared by 4 bases and J by 10 bases, with 8 bases of the junction left unmatched. Germline CDR1 and CDR2: DFQATT and SNEGSKA (reference sequence). This CDR3 region has 14 residues. The CDR3 reads CSATPGQGNSPLHF. The CDR3 coding sequence is TGCAGTGCTACACCGGGACAGGGTAACTCACCCCTCCACTTT.

This clonotype occurred once. At one end the junction does not follow the germline gene, possibly because of a read error. The rearrangement uses TRBV18 and TRBJ2-3; 8 bases agree with TRBD2. Germline loops: CDR1 KGHSH, CDR2 LQKENI. The CDR3 runs 14 residues. Here the CDR3 reads CASSEGLGGNTQYF. For the CDR3, the DNA is TGCGCCAGCTCAGAGGGACTAGGAGGAAATACGCAGTATTTT.